This T cell receptor beta chain was sequenced during a study of regulatory T cells in long-lasting Graves disease (dated by TCRdb to about 2021). Study-level background: Newly diagnosed Graves' disease patients had taken antithyroid drugs for less than 3 months. TCR sequencing covered some 13 persistent and roughly 20 newly diagnosed Graves' disease patients, around 35 samples in total. The study took place in China and was registered as a clinical trial. Persistent Graves' disease patients were compared with newly diagnosed Graves' disease patients by peripheral blood TCR sequencing and RNA sequencing.

The sample's time point, from its label and the paper: newly diagnosed GD, antithyroid drugs for less than 3 months. RNA was extracted from PBMCs in TRIzol for both TCR sequencing and RNA sequencing. Graves' disease was diagnosed according to American Thyroid Association guidelines. Patients for the study were recruited at an endocrinology department in Xi'an, China. Each patient gave 9 to 10 milliliters of peripheral blood, collected in an EDTA anticoagulant tube. Ficoll Paque Plus density gradient separation was used to isolate PBMCs, and no further T cell sorting was done. An Agilent 2100 Bioanalyzer and agarose gel were used to check RNA quality, and a NanoDrop 2000 was used to measure RNA concentration. This clonotype was detected ten times or more. What this receptor recognizes is not known. No qualities accompany the bases; no much larger clone lies one base away. Overall results and qualifications from the work: Because the primary lesion, thyroid tissue, could not be accessed, the study looked at peripheral blood alone. Preferential use of TRBV28, TRBJ1-2 and TRBJ2-5 was observed in persistent disease, whereas TRBV20-1 and TRBJ2-1 were favored in newly diagnosed disease. A larger number of public clonotypes was shared among persistent patients (around 2,500) than among newly diagnosed patients (roughly 1,000). As a limitation, the authors acknowledged that the small sample size may reduce accuracy. Compared with newly diagnosed patients, patients with persistent Graves' disease had lower TCR Shannon entropy and fewer highly expanded clones, which suggests clonal expansion. Sequencing and analysis were restricted to the TCR beta chain.

Reading the germline V gene gives CDR1 MDHEN and CDR2 SYDVKM. Taken from cysteine to phenylalanine, the CDR3 has 15 residues. Kept here is only the CDR3 DNA, which spans 45 bases and is read in frame from base 1. V is shortened by 5 bases, J by 1 base, and the region joining them spans 14 bases. The method was multiplex PCR. The data were produced on an Illumina HiSeq 4000. To build TCR beta libraries, CDR3 regions were amplified by Arm-PCR using iRepertoire HTBI primers. Before sequencing, the PCR products went through gel purification. The source study handled its data this way. Across samples, approximately 68 TRBV and 12 to 15 TRBJ segments were identified and used for gene usage analysis of CDR3 amino acid clonotypes. Filtered high-quality paired reads were merged into contigs using COPE and FqMerger. Contigs were aligned with BLAST to IMGT TRBV, TRBD and TRBJ reference genes, and CDR3 was defined per IMGT. Any clonotype with a frequency above 0.1% was classified as a highly expanded clone. Shannon entropy served as the measure of repertoire diversity, while the Gini coefficient captured V-J evenness. Clonotypes shared by more than one individual were considered public. TCRdb redid the processing of the public reads, applying fastp at Q25 and MiXCR, and retained in-frame beta chains. Rows with one shared CDR3 protein collapse into an entry with the most common genes and DNA. V and J calls and clone size were set by TCRdb, not the authors. In this sample the table shows some 410,000 distinct CDR3 sequences, about 17% of which occur a single time. The ten largest clones capture about 10% of the sample.

These same records also appear under a second study, on T cells in Graves' hyperthyroidism and ophthalmopathy. As the second paper documents: A patient counted as having stable Graves' hyperthyroidism if no progression to ophthalmopathy occurred over 18 months of follow-up. Hyperthyroidism patients were newly diagnosed, had a disease duration of under 2 months, and were aged 18 to 65 years. Patients with uncontrolled infections, other autoimmune diseases, pregnancy or lactation were excluded. Clinical symptoms, serum thyroxine and TRAb, thyroid ultrasound, and orbital computed tomography formed the basis for the diagnoses. The TCR CDR3 was subjected to a first round of RT-PCR using the HTBI primer set and the Qiagen OneStep RT-PCR kit. Most expanded thyroid clonotypes (frequency above 0.001) were also detected in blood, suggesting blood repertoires may reflect thyroid immune responses. In cross-validation, a model built on a 13 V-J signature told ophthalmopathy apart from stable hyperthyroidism with under 90% sensitivity and approximately 81% specificity, and in testing the same model reached 80%/75%. In validation, the model predicted progression to ophthalmopathy with approximately 71% sensitivity and about 72% specificity, a median of around six months before onset. A discovery cohort of roughly 96 patients, 43 with Graves' ophthalmopathy and under 60 with stable Graves' hyperthyroidism, was used to find distinguishing TCR V-J signatures. Prospective prediction of ophthalmopathy was tested in an independent validation cohort of approximately 18 hyperthyroidism patients and 15 to 17 patients who later progressed to ophthalmopathy. The roughly 94 discovery patients were randomly divided into training and test sets at a 7:3 ratio. The study also compared thyroid tissue and blood T-cell repertoires from over 5 Graves' hyperthyroidism patients. After sampling, hyperthyroidism patients received methimazole starting at 30 mg daily, and ophthalmopathy patients received high-dose intravenous methylprednisolone. The libraries were constructed in a second round of multiplex PCR and then size-selected and purified. The libraries were sequenced on an Illumina HiSeq2000 using paired-end 100 bp reads. SOAPnuke was used to process the raw data, throwing out any read that contained adapters or uncalled bases, had a mean Phred below 15, or lacked an exact constant-primer or identifier match. COPE v1.2.5 was used to merge the high-quality paired reads, and each unique nucleotide sequence was defined as a clonotype. MiTCR v1.1 was used to align clonotypes to the IMGT TRBV, TRBD and TRBJ reference segments. The analysis included only V-J combinations with a frequency above 0.0001, which together covered more than 99% of the repertoires. A TCS score was defined as the ratio of F50 (clonal expansion) to E x V (chaos), with BLOSUM62-based TCRdist applied between CDR3 peptides within each V-J. Welch's t-statistics and random forest reduced some 510 V-J features to 10 to 15, which were used in a naive Bayes classifier (R e1071). Sample size was not statistically predetermined, and blinding of investigators to group allocation was not performed. The paper reports TCR Vbeta CDR3 sequencing of over 120 peripheral blood samples: over 40 ophthalmopathy, under 80 hyperthyroidism and about 17 progressor patients.

The rearranged chain carries TRBV28 and TRBJ1-1, and TRBD1 may be the D gene, going by 5 matching bases. Sequencing used peripheral blood mononuclear cells (PBMCs), obtained at new diagnosis, from a patient treated with antithyroid drugs. The TCR comes from a woman aged 25-40 years with Graves disease. Donor details come from another sample of the same person, matched by shared clones. The CDR3 sequence is CASSGPGERNTEAFF. The DNA sequence follows: TGTGCCAGCAGTGGCCCGGGGGAGAGGAACACTGAAGCTTTCTTT.